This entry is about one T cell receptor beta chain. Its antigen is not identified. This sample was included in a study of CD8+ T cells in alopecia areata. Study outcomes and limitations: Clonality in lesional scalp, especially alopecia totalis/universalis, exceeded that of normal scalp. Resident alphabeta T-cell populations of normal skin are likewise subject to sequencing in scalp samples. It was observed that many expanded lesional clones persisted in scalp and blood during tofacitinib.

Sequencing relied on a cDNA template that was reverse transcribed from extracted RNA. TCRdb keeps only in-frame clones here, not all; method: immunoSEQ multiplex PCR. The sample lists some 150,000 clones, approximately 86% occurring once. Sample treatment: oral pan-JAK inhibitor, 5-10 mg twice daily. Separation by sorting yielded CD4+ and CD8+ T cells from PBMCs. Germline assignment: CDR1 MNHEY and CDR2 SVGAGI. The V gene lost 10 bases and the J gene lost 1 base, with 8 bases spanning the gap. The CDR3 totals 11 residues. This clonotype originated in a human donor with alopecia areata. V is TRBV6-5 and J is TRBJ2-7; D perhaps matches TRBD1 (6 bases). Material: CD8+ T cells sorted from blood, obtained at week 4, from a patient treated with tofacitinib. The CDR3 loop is CATTGSYEQYF. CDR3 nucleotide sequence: TGTGCCACAACAGGGTCCTACGAGCAGTACTTC.